The 19 T cell receptor beta chains given below trace back to one sample, sequenced in a study of TIL therapy for anti-PD-1-resistant metastatic lung cancer. Time point denoted: pre-treatment sample, taken before nivolumab and TIL therapy. This was the immunoSEQ v3 assay. The repertoire was sequenced with immunoSEQ multiplex PCR; TCRdb's copy has only in-frame clones and lacks some. In the table there are about 49,000 clones, 79% of which are singletons. The sequenced sample was blood, obtained at baseline. The origin of the receptors is a man between 65 and 85 years old with non-small cell lung cancer.

This clone was seen a single time. This rearrangement joins TRBV28 to TRBJ2-1, with 10 bases lining up with TRBD1. J lost 7 bases, V lost 7 bases, and 7 bases had no gene match. Germline CDR1 reads MDHEN; CDR2 reads SYDVKM. The CDR3 contains 14 residues. The CDR3 DNA reads as TGTGCCAGCACGCCGGGACAGGGGAAGAATGAGCAGTTCTTC. Its translation: CASTPGQGKNEQFF.

This sequence joins TRBV27 and TRBJ2-3, with D possibly being TRBD1 or TRBD2 (6 bases each). Trimming removed 4 bases from V and 8 bases from J, with 10 bases in between. Germline CDR1 reads MNHEY; CDR2 reads SMNVEV (reference sequence). The CDR3 totals 12 residues. The chain's CDR3 is CASSYEGGTQYF. Written as DNA, the CDR3 is TGTGCCAGCAGTTACGAGGGGGGTACGCAGTATTTT.

The gene calls are TRBV5-4 and TRBJ2-1; no clear D. The V end lost 3 bases, the J end lost 0 bases, and 10 bases lay between the germline ends. Germline CDR1 reads SGHNT; CDR2 reads YYREEE (reference sequence). This CDR3 contains 15 residues. CDR3 sequence reads: CASSSPTDSYNEQFF. In nucleotides, the CDR3 is TGTGCCAGCAGCTCTCCGACGGACTCCTACAATGAGCAGTTCTTC.

This clone was picked up a small number of times. This chain joins TRBV1 and TRBJ2-7; TRBD2, the D gene given by the table, was not confirmed from the DNA. TRBV1 is a listed pseudogene. The CDR3 has 15 residues. The CDR3 is CTSSQGLAETYEQYF. The DNA of the CDR3 is TGCACCAGCAGCCAAGGACTAGCGGAGACCTACGAGCAGTACTTC.

The rearrangement joins TRBV5-4 to TRBJ2-1; no firm D call. The ends were cut back, 3 bases at V and 3 bases at J, with 7 bases in the middle. The germline V gene encodes CDR1 SGHNT and CDR2 YYREEE (reference sequence). CDR3 length: 13 residues. CDR3 nucleotide sequence: TGTGCCAGCAGCTCGAACAACTACAATGAGCAGTTCTTC. Encoded protein: CASSSNNYNEQFF.

This rearrangement joins TRBV21-1 to TRBJ2-7; whether TRBD1, the table's D call, matches the DNA was not checked. TRBV21-1 is given as a pseudogene. The CDR3 loop spans 17 amino acids. DNA of the CDR3: TGTGCCAGCAGCCCGGGACAGGGTGAGTCTGAATCCTACGAGCAGTACTTC. It specifies CASSPGQGESESYEQYF.

The CDR3 spells CASTGGTQTSGRRTDTQYF. The CDR3 DNA reads TGCGCCAGCACCGGAGGGACACAGACTAGCGGGAGGCGCACAGATACGCAGTATTTT. The chain recombines TRBV5-1 with TRBJ2-3; 13 nucleotides align to TRBD2. The V and J ends lost 6 bases and 1 base, in that order; junction bases with no gene match: 14. The V gene's germline CDR1 is SGHRS and CDR2 YFSETQ. The CDR3 covers 19 residues.

The chain employs TRBV5-1 and TRBJ2-5; no firm D call. V was cut by 5 bases and J by 5 bases, with 7 bases left in between. This CDR3 region has 11 residues. From germline, CDR1 is SGHRS and CDR2 YFSETQ. The CDR3 nucleotides read TGCGCCAGCAGTGTGGTGGAGACCCAGTACTTC. This encodes CASSVVETQYF.

The chain joins TRBV5-4 to TRBJ2-7, with 8 bases that match TRBD2. The V segment lost 9 bases and the J segment 2 bases; nucleotides outside the gene matches: 13. In germline, CDR1 is SGHNT, CDR2 YYREEE (reference sequence). The CDR3 has 15 residues. Here the CDR3 DNA reads TGTGCCACCTCCGGGGGGGGCTCCCCCACCTACGAGCAGTACTTC. Protein: CATSGGGSPTYEQYF.

The gene calls are TRBV5-5 and TRBJ2-7; TRBD1 might be the D (6 bases). This CDR3 is built from 14 residues. The V end lost 4 bases, the J end lost 2 bases, and 13 bases lay between the germline ends. Looked up from germline, CDR1 is SGHKS and CDR2 is YYEKEE (reference sequence). CDR3 loop: CASSRGQRAYEQYF. CDR3 bases: TGTGCCAGCAGCCGAGGACAGCGCGCCTACGAGCAGTACTTC.

The chain couples TRBV5-4 to TRBJ2-5; maybe TRBD1 (6 bases). The CDR3 length is 16 residues. The germline V gene has CDR1 SGHNT and CDR2 YYREEE (reference sequence). Between the trimmed V and J ends, which lost 2 bases and 0 bases, there was a span of 14 bases. CDR3 bases: TGTGCCAGCAGCTTCCCGATAACAGGGTACCAAGAGACCCAGTACTTC. It encodes CASSFPITGYQETQYF.

V gene TRBV5-1 combines with J gene TRBJ1-1; D is ambiguous. Trimming took off 2 bases at V and 1 base at J, with 9 bases between the two ends. Germline loops: CDR1 SGHRS, CDR2 YFSETQ. The CDR3 is 14 amino acids. The CDR3 is CASSFFMGNTEAFF. The CDR3 region has the DNA TGCGCCAGCAGCTTCTTTATGGGGAACACTGAAGCTTTCTTT.

This chain links TRBV2 with TRBJ1-4; D is undetermined. From germline, CDR1 is SNHLY and CDR2 FYNNEI. The CDR3 length is 16 residues. Trimming removed 6 bases at V and 0 bases at J, with 14 bases between. The CDR3 loop reads CASRVPPPATNEKLFF. CDR3 DNA: TGTGCCAGCAGAGTCCCTCCCCCCGCAACTAATGAAAAACTGTTTTTT.

V is TRBV2 and J is TRBJ2-1, with a possible D match to TRBD2 (6 bases). Trimming cost V 3 bases and J 8 bases, with 20 bases left between them. From germline, CDR1 is SNHLY and CDR2 FYNNEI. CDR3 length: 16 amino acids. The CDR3 reads CASSEEGALSNHEQFF. The CDR3 DNA follows: TGTGCCAGCAGTGAGGAGGGAGCCTTGAGCAATCATGAGCAGTTCTTC.

This chain uses TRBV29-1 with TRBJ2-6; 9 bases fit TRBD2. The CDR3 loop spans 14 amino acids. Trimming at V came to 4 bases and at J to 5 bases, leaving 3 bases not matched to a gene. Germline CDR1 and CDR2: SQVTM and ANQGSEA. Here the CDR3 DNA reads TGCAGCGTTGTAGCGGGAGACAGGGCCAACGTCCTGACTTTC. It specifies CSVVAGDRANVLTF. Together with reference TRBV29-1 and TRBJ2-6, the CDR3 gives the full variable domain: SAVISQKPSRDICQRGTSLTIQCQVDSQVTMMFWYRQQPGQSLTLIATANQGSEATYESGFVIDKFPISRPNLTFSTLTVSNMSPEDSSIYLCSVVAGDRANVLTFGAGSRLTVL.

V usage is TRBV15 and J usage is TRBJ2-2; no clear D. Trimming took 0 bases from V and 1 from J, leaving 6 bases between them. CDR3 length: 15 residues. Germline CDR1 and CDR2: LNHNV and YYDKDF (reference sequence). The CDR3 DNA reads as TGTGCCACCAGCAGAGATCCCGTGAACACCGGGGAGCTGTTTTTT. This gives the protein CATSRDPVNTGELFF.

The rearrangement links TRBV2 to TRBJ2-3, with 10 positions matching TRBD2. V lost 8 bases and J lost 4; bases outside the gene matches: 9. CDR1 is SNHLY, CDR2 FYNNEI, per germline. This CDR3 contains 15 residues. The CDR3 bases are TGTGCCAGCTTACCTAGCGGGAGTTTGCCAGATACGCAGTATTTT. Its protein is CASLPSGSLPDTQYF.

This clone was counted only a few times. The chain is built from TRBV19 and TRBJ2-5; 9 nucleotides agree with TRBD1. The germline gives CDR1 LNHDA, CDR2 SQIVND (reference sequence). The CDR3 is 16 residues long. With V trimmed by 1 base and J by 1 base, 4 bases remained unmatched. Written as DNA, the CDR3 is TGTGCCAGTAGTATAGCGGACAGGGGTGGCCAAGAGACCCAGTACTTC. Amino acid sequence: CASSIADRGGQETQYF.

The genes are TRBV7-2 and TRBJ2-3; D is undetermined. The ends were cut back, 6 bases at V and 1 base at J, with 8 bases in the middle. The germline V gene encodes CDR1 SGHTA and CDR2 FQGNSA. CDR3 length: 13 residues. CDR3 in amino acids: CASRSRGTDTQYF. CDR3 DNA: TGTGCCAGCAGATCGCGCGGCACAGATACGCAGTATTTT.